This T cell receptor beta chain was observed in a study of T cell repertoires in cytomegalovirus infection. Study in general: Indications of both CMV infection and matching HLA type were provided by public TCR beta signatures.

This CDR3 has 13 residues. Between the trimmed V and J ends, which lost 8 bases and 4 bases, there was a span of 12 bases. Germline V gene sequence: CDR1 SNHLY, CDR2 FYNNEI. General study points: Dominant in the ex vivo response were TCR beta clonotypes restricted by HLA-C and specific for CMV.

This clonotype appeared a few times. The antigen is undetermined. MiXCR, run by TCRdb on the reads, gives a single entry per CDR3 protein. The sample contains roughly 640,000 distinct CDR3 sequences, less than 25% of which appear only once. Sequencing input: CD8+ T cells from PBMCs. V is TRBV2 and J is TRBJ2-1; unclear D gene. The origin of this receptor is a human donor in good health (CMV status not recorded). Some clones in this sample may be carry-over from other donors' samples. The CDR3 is CASLIQGYNEQFF. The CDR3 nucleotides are TGTGCCAGCCTAATCCAAGGTTACAATGAGCAGTTCTTC.